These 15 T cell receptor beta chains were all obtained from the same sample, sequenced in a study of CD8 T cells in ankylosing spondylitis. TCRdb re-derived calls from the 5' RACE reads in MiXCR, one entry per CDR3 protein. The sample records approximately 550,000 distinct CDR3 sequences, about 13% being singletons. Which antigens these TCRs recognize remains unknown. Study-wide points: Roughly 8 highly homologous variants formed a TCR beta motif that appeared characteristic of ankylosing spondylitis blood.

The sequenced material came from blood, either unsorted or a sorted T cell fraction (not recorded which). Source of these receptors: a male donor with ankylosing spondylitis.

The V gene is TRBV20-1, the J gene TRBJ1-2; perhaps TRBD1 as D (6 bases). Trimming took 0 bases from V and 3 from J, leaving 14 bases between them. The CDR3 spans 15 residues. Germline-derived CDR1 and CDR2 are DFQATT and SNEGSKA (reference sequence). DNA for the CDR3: TGCAGTGCTAGAGATCGGCGGCAGGGGCACTATGGCTACACCTTC. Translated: CSARDRRQGHYGYTF.

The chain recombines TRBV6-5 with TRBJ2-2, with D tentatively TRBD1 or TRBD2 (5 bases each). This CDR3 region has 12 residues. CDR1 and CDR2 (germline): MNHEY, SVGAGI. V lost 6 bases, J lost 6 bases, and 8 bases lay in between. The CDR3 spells CASSPGPGELFF. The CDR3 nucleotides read TGTGCCAGCAGCCCGGGGCCCGGGGAGCTGTTTTTT.

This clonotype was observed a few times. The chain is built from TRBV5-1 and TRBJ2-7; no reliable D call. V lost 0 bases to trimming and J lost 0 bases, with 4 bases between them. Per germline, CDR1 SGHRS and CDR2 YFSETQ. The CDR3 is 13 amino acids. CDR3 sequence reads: CASSLDFSYEQYF. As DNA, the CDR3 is TGCGCCAGCAGCTTGGACTTCTCCTACGAGCAGTACTTC.

The CDR3, as DNA: TGTGCCAGCAGCCAAGTCAGTTCCAGGGACTACGAGCAGTACGTC. It codes for CASSQVSSRDYEQYV. The V gene is TRBV14, the J gene TRBJ2-7, with a weak D call TRBD1 (5 bases). V was trimmed by 1 base and J by 3 bases, leaving 13 bases between them. Germline V CDR1 and CDR2: SGHDN, FVKESK. The CDR3 has 15 residues.

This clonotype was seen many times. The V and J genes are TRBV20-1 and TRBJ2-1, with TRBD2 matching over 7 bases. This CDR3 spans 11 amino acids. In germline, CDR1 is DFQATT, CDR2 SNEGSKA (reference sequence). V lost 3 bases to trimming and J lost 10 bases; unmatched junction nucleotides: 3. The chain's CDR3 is CSASERGEQFF. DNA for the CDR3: TGCAGTGCTAGTGAGCGGGGAGAGCAGTTCTTC.

CDR3 coding DNA: TGTGCCAGCAGGCGGGACTTAAGCTCCTACGAGCAGTACTTC. It is translated as CASRRDLSSYEQYF. The chain has TRBV6-2 or TRBV6-3 and TRBJ2-7; possibly TRBD2 for D (6 bases). Germline CDR1 and CDR2: MNHEY and SVGEGT. This CDR3 has 14 residues. Trimming stripped 6 bases from V and 0 bases from J, with 12 bases between.

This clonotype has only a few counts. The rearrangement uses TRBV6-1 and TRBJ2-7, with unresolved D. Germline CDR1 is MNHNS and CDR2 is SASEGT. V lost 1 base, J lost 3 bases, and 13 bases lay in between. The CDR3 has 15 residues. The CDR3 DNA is TGTGCCAGCAGTGAAGTCTTATCCCACGACTACGAGCAGTACTTC. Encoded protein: CASSEVLSHDYEQYF.

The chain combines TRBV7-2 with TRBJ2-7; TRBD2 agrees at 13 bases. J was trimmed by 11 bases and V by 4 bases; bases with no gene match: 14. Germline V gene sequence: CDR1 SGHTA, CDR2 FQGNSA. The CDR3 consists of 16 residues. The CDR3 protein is CASSSGTSGMVALEYV. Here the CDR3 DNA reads TGTGCCAGCAGCTCGGGGACTAGCGGGATGGTTGCGTTGGAGTACGTC.

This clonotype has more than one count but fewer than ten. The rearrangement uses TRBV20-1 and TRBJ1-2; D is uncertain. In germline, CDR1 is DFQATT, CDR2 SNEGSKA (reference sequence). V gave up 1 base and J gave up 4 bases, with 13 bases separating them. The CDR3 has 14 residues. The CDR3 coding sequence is TGCAGTGCTAGAGGATGGAGGACGACCTATGGCTACACCTTC. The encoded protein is CSARGWRTTYGYTF.

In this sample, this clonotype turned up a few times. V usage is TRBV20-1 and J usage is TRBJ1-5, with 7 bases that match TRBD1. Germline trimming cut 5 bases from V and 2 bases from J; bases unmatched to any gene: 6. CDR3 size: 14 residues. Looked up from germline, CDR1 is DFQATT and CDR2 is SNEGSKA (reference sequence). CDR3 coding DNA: TGCAGTGCTCAGGGAGGACAGGGCAATCAGCCCCAGCATTTT. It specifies CSAQGGQGNQPQHF.

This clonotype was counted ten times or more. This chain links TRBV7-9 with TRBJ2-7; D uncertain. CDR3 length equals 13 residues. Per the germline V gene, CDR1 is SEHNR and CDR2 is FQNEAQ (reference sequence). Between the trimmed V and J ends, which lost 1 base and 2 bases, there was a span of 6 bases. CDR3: CASSLGYTYEQYF. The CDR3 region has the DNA TGTGCCAGCAGCTTAGGCTATACCTACGAGCAGTACTTC.

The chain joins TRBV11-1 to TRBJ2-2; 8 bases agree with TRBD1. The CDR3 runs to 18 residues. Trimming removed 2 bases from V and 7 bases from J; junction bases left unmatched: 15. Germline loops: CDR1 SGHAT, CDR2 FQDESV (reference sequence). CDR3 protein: CASSLPSAWQGADGELFF. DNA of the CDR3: TGTGCCAGCAGCTTACCAAGCGCGTGGCAGGGGGCCGACGGGGAGCTGTTTTTT.

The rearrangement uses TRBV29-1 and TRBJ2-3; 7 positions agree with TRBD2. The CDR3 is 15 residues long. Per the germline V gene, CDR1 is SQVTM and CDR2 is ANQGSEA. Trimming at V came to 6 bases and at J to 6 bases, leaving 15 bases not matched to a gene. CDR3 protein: CSVTETSDGGDTQYF. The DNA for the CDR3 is TGCAGCGTCACTGAAACTAGCGACGGGGGGGATACGCAGTATTTT.

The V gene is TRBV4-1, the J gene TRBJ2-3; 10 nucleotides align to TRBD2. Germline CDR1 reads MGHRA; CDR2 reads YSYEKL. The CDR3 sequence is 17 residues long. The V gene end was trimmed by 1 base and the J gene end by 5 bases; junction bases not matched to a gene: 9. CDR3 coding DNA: TGCGCCAGCAGCCAAGTATCTAGCGGGAGCTTGCGAGATACGCAGTATTTT. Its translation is CASSQVSSGSLRDTQYF.

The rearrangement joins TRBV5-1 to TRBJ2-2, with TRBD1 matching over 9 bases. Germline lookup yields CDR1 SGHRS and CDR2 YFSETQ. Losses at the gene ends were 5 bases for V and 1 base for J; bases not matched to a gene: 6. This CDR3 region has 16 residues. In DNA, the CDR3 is TGCGCCAGCAGTTTCTCGGGACAGGGGAACACCGGGGAGCTGTTTTTT. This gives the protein CASSFSGQGNTGELFF.